This TCR beta chain originates from a study of T cells in localized non-small cell lung cancer. The data were produced by immunoSEQ multiplex PCR, yet TCRdb's version contains in-frame clones alone and is incomplete. The top ten hold more than 15% of the sample, which has fewer than 4,500 clones, around 43% seen once. General study points: Elevated blood T cell density was associated with longer overall survival. Uninvolved adjacent lung had higher T cell clonality than tumor and all other tissues.

About this clone: The antigen remains unidentified.

This TCR came from a male donor older than 55 with stage I lung adenocarcinoma. Specimen: lung tumor tissue, collected before any cancer treatment.

The CDR3 spells CAIIKGRTAGELFF. The CDR3 nucleotides are TGTGCCATCATTAAGGGCCGAACCGCCGGGGAGCTGTTTTTT. V usage is TRBV28 and J usage is TRBJ2-2, with D unresolved. From germline, CDR1 is MDHEN and CDR2 SYDVKM. Trimming took 10 bases from V and 6 from J, leaving 18 bases between them. This CDR3 has 14 amino acids. Drawing the rest from reference TRBV28 and TRBJ2-2, the complete variable domain is DVKVTQSSRYLVKRTGEKVFLECVQDMDHENMFWYRQDPGLGLRLIYFSYDVKMKEKGDIPEGYSVSREKKERFSLILESASTNQTSMYLCAIIKGRTAGELFFGEGSRLTVL.